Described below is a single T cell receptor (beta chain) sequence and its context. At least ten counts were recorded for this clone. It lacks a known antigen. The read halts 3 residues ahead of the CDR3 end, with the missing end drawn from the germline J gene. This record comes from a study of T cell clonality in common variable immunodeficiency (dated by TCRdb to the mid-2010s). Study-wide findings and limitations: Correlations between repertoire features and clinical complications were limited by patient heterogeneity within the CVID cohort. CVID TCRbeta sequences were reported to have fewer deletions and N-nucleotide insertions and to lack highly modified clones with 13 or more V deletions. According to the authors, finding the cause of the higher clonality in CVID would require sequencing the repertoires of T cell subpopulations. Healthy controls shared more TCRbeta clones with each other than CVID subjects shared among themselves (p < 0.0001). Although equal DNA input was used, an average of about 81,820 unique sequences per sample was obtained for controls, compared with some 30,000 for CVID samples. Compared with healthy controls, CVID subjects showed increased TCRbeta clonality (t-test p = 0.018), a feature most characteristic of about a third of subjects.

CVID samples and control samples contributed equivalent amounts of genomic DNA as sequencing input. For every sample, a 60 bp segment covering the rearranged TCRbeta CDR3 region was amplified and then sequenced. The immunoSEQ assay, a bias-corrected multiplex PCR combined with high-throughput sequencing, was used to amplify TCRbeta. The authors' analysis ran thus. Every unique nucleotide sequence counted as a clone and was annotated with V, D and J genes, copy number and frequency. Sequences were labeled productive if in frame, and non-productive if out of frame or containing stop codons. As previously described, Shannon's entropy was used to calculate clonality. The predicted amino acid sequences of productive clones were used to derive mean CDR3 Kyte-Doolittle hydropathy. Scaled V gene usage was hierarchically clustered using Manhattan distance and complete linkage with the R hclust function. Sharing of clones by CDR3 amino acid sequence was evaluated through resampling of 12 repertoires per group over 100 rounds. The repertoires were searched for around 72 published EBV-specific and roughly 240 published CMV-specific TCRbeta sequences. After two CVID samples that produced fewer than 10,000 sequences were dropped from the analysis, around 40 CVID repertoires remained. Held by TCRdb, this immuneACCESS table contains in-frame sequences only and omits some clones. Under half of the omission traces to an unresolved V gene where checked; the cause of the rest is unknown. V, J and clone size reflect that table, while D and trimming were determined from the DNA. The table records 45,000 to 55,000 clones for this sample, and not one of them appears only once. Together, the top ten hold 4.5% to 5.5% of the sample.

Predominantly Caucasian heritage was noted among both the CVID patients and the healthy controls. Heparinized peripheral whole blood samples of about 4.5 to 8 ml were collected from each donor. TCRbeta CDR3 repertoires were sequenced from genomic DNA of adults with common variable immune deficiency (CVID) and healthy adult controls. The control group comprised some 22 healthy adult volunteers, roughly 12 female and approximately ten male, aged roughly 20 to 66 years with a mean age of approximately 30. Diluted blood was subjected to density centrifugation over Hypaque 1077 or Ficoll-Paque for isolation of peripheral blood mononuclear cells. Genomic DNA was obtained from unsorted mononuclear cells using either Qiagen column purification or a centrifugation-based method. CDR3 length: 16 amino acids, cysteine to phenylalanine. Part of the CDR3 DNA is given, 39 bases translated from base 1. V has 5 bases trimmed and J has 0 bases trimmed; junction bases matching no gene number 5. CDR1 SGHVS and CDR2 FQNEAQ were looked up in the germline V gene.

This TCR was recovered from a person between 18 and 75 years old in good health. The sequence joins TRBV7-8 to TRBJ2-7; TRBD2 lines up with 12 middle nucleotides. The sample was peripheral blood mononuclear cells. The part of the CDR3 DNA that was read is TGTGCCAGCAGCCCCGGGACTAGCGGGCCCTCCTACGAG. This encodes CASSPGTSGPSYE. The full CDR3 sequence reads CASSPGTSGPSYEQYF. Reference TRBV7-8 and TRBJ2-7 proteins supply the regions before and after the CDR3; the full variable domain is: GAGVSQSPRYKVAKRGQDVALRCDPISGHVSLFWYQQALGQGPEFLTYFQNEAQLDKSGLPSDRFFAERPEGSVSTLKIQRTQQEDSAVYLCASSPGTSGPSYEQYFGPGTRLTVT.